The 24 T cell receptor beta chains reported below all come from one sample, sequenced in a study of T cells in Graves' hyperthyroidism and ophthalmopathy. Amplification yielded TCR beta CDR3 regions, with RNA transcripts as the source. Using the HTBI primer set, a first-round RT-PCR was run on the TCR CDR3. One entry per CDR3 protein results from TCRdb running MiXCR on the multiplex PCR reads. The data show about 560,000 distinct CDR3 sequences, about 15% seen once. The sequencing sample was made of blood. These receptors were collected from a woman in her 40s with Graves' hyperthyroidism.

This clonotype was recorded a few times. The chain links TRBV7-6 to TRBJ2-7, with D perhaps matching TRBD2 (6 bases). The CDR3 has 16 residues. Trimming left V 1 base short and J 2 bases short, with 15 bases between. The germline gives CDR1 SGHVS, CDR2 FNYEAQ. In DNA, the CDR3 is TGTGCCAGCAGCTTAGTCCGGGCTAGCGCGACCTACGAGCAGTACTTC. Amino acids: CASSLVRASATYEQYF.

This clonotype was counted only a few times. The CDR3 DNA sequence: TGTGCCAGCTCCCAGGGACTGCTAGCGGGAGGAGTTGGTGATGAGCAGTTCTTC. It encodes CASSQGLLAGGVGDEQFF. This rearrangement joins TRBV18 to TRBJ2-1, with 11 bases matching TRBD2. CDR3 length: 18 residues. CDR1 is KGHSH and CDR2 is LQKENI in the germline V gene. The trim removed 6 bases at V and 8 bases at J, leaving 18 bases unmatched.

This clonotype was seen at least ten times. The rearrangement joins TRBV2 to TRBJ2-2; D call uncertain. Deletions cut 6 bases from V and 7 bases from J, with 6 bases between. The CDR3 length is 11 residues. Germline CDR1 is SNHLY and CDR2 is FYNNEI. CDR3 sequence reads: CASSPIGELFF. CDR3 coding DNA: TGTGCCAGCAGCCCTATCGGGGAGCTGTTTTTT. Full variable domain (remainder filled in from reference TRBV2 and TRBJ2-2): EPEVTQTPSHQVTQMGQEVILRCVPISNHLYFYWYRQILGQKVEFLVSFYNNEISEKSEIFDDQFSVERPDGSNFTLKIRSTKLEDSAMYFCASSPIGELFFGEGSRLTVL.

This clonotype came up a few times. The chain joins TRBV10-3 to TRBJ1-6; the match to TRBD1 covers 11 bases. Germline assignment: CDR1 ENHRY and CDR2 SYGVKD. The CDR3 length is 14 residues. J was trimmed by 9 bases and V by 3 bases; bases with no gene match: 1. CDR3 DNA: TGTGCCATCAGTGAAGGGACAGGGGGTTCACCCCTCCACTTT. It specifies CAISEGTGGSPLHF.

In its sample, this clonotype was seen many times. The chain recombines TRBV29-1 with TRBJ2-2; D not certain. Germline CDR1 is SQVTM and CDR2 is ANQGSEA. The CDR3 length is 14 residues. Trimming took 4 bases from V and 2 from J, leaving 11 bases between them. The CDR3 DNA reads as TGCAGCGTTGGACGGAACTCTAACACCGGGGAGCTGTTTTTT. This translates into CSVGRNSNTGELFF.

V is TRBV2 and J is TRBJ2-3; D ambiguous. Germline V gene sequence: CDR1 SNHLY, CDR2 FYNNEI. The CDR3 sequence is 13 residues long. The ends were cut back, 6 bases at V and 3 bases at J, with 10 bases in the middle. The CDR3 is CASRKEVTDTQYF. DNA of the CDR3: TGTGCCAGCAGGAAGGAAGTAACAGATACGCAGTATTTT.

Worth noting for this clonotype: A much larger clonotype is one base distant, so this may be a read error. In this CDR3 the conserved last residue, phenylalanine or tryptophan, is missing, so a read error is likely. The V call is TRBV10-3, the J call TRBJ2-7; D is possibly TRBD1 (5 bases). The CDR3 is 14 residues long. Germline CDR1 is ENHRY and CDR2 is SYGVKD. Trimming removed 11 bases at V and 5 bases at J, with 22 bases between. CDR3 loop: CAPKESRVFHEQYL. The DNA of the CDR3 is TGTGCCCCAAAAGAGAGCAGGGTCTTCCACGAGCAGTACCTC.

This clonotype was seen at least ten times. The chain has TRBV30 and TRBJ1-4; 7 bases line up with TRBD1. This CDR3 spans 13 amino acids. CDR1 is GTSNPN and CDR2 is SVGIG in the germline V gene (reference sequence). The ends lost 4 bases at V and 11 bases at J; junction bases unmatched: 10. The CDR3 here is CAWTTGDTRKLFF. The DNA of the CDR3 is TGTGCCTGGACAACAGGGGACACAAGGAAACTGTTTTTT.

This clonotype was seen many times. This chain links TRBV11-2 with TRBJ2-7, with TRBD2 matching 8 bases. Germline CDR1 and CDR2: SGHAT and FQNNGV. The CDR3 is 17 residues long. Unmatched junction bases numbered 12, after V lost 5 bases and J lost 0 bases. CDR3: CASSLAGSLADSYEQYF. In DNA, the CDR3 is TGTGCCAGCAGCCTAGCGGGTTCACTAGCGGACTCCTACGAGCAGTACTTC.

V and J are TRBV25-1 and TRBJ2-3; D call uncertain. V was cut by 1 base and J by 2 bases, with 7 bases left in between. Germline V CDR1 and CDR2: MGHDK, SYGVNS. CDR3 length: 14 residues. The CDR3 loop reads CASSEWTNTDTQYF. The CDR3 DNA reads TGTGCCAGCAGTGAATGGACCAACACAGATACGCAGTATTTT.

This clonotype has ten or more counts. The chain combines TRBV6-1 with TRBJ2-3, with D unclear. V was clipped by 5 bases and J by 2 bases, with 2 bases between them. The CDR3 sequence is 11 residues long. The germline V gene encodes CDR1 MNHNS and CDR2 SASEGT. The CDR3 loop is CASSTTDTQYF. CDR3 sequence (DNA): TGTGCCAGCAGTACCACAGATACGCAGTATTTT.

This clonotype was picked up a small number of times. The chain recombines TRBV6-1 with TRBJ1-5, with D tentatively TRBD1 (6 bases). Germline CDR1 reads MNHNS; CDR2 reads SASEGT. Between the trimmed V and J ends, which lost 6 bases and 4 bases, there was a span of 13 bases. The CDR3 is made up of 14 amino acids. In DNA, the CDR3 is TGTGCCAGCAGGGTAGGGGGGATTAATCAGCCCCAGCATTTT. Translation: CASRVGGINQPQHF.

This clonotype was picked up many times. This chain uses TRBV18 with TRBJ1-1; the D gene is possibly TRBD1 (6 bases). With 6 bases removed from V and 3 bases from J, the gap between germline ends came to 14 bases. The germline V gene has CDR1 KGHSH and CDR2 LQKENI. The CDR3 is made up of 14 amino acids. This chain's CDR3 is CASSGGGRDTEAFF. Here the CDR3 DNA reads TGTGCCAGCTCGGGAGGGGGTCGAGACACTGAAGCTTTCTTT.

The chain is built from TRBV27 and TRBJ1-6; tentatively, D is TRBD1 (6 bases). CDR1 and CDR2 (germline): MNHEY, SMNVEV (reference sequence). The CDR3 runs 16 residues. V was clipped by 2 bases and J by 8 bases, with 16 bases between them. CDR3 region: CASSLKHQGTDSPLHF. In nucleotides, the CDR3 is TGTGCCAGCAGTTTAAAGCACCAGGGGACGGATTCACCCCTCCACTTT.

This clonotype came up a few times. A junction boundary mismatches the germline segment, possibly from a read error. The chain recombines TRBV27 with TRBJ1-5, with D unclear. This CDR3 has 13 amino acids. Germline loops: CDR1 MNHEY, CDR2 SMNVEV (reference sequence). The CDR3 DNA reads TGTACCAGCAGTTTAGAGTGGAGTCAGCCCCAGCATTTT. It yields the protein CTSSLEWSQPQHF.

This clonotype came up a few times. The CDR3 spells CSVEGHSGATDTQYF. DNA of the CDR3: TGCAGCGTTGAAGGTCATAGCGGGGCTACAGATACGCAGTATTTT. The chain recombines TRBV29-1 with TRBJ2-3, with 8 bases matching TRBD2. The germline V gene has CDR1 SQVTM and CDR2 ANQGSEA. The CDR3 sequence is 15 residues long. J gave up 3 bases and V 1 base, and 6 bases lay outside the gene matches.

V is TRBV25-1 and J is TRBJ2-1, with TRBD1 as a possible D gene (6 bases). The CDR3 contains 13 residues. CDR1 and CDR2 from the germline V gene are MGHDK and SYGVNS. Trimming took 10 bases from V and 9 from J, leaving 19 bases between them. The CDR3 here is CATTNGQPGEQFF. DNA of the CDR3: TGTGCCACCACGAACGGACAGCCCGGTGAGCAGTTCTTC.

This chain's CDR3 is CASSLEGGAGETQYF. The CDR3 nucleotides read TGCGCCAGCAGCTTGGAAGGGGGAGCGGGGGAGACCCAGTACTTC. The rearrangement links TRBV5-1 to TRBJ2-5, with D perhaps matching TRBD2 (7 bases). V lost 0 bases to trimming and J lost 5 bases, with 14 bases between them. CDR1 is SGHRS and CDR2 is YFSETQ in the germline V gene. The CDR3 loop spans 15 amino acids.

The chain has TRBV9 and TRBJ2-3, with a weak D call TRBD1 (5 bases). The CDR3 is 15 residues long. V was pared by 0 bases and J by 3 bases, with 11 bases between. Germline CDR1 reads SGDLS; CDR2 reads YYNGEE. The CDR3 DNA reads TGTGCCAGCAGCGTAGGCAGGGCTATGACAGATACGCAGTATTTT. Protein: CASSVGRAMTDTQYF.

Many counts were recorded for this clonotype. The CDR3: CNVGGDRVRGEQYF. In DNA form, the CDR3 reads TGCAACGTCGGAGGGGACAGGGTAAGGGGCGAGCAGTACTTC. V and J are TRBV29-1 and TRBJ2-7; 9 nucleotides line up with TRBD1. The CDR3 sequence is 14 residues long. Looked up from germline, CDR1 is SQVTM and CDR2 is ANQGSEA.

This clonotype was recorded many times. V gene TRBV13 combines with J gene TRBJ2-1, with 9 bases matching TRBD2. The CDR3 totals 17 residues. Germline trimming cut 1 base from V and 3 bases from J; bases unmatched to any gene: 7. Per the germline V gene, CDR1 is PRHDT and CDR2 is FYEKMQ (reference sequence). CDR3: CASSLVASGKVYNEQFF. In DNA form, the CDR3 reads TGTGCCAGCAGCTTAGTTGCTAGCGGGAAAGTCTACAATGAGCAGTTCTTC.

This clonotype was seen more than once but under ten times. The chain links TRBV29-1 to TRBJ1-4; D is unresolved. Germline-derived CDR1 and CDR2 are SQVTM and ANQGSEA. The CDR3 sequence is 13 residues long. V was cut by 6 bases and J by 0 bases, with 8 bases left in between. CDR3: CSVSVATNEKLFF. CDR3 DNA: TGCAGCGTATCGGTAGCAACTAATGAAAAACTGTTTTTT.

The V call is TRBV7-8, the J call TRBJ2-5; TRBD2 aligns across 9 bases. Germline-derived CDR1 and CDR2 are SGHVS and FQNEAQ. After removal of 3 bases from V and 2 bases from J, the junction contained 4 bases not matched to a gene. The CDR3 extends over 15 amino acids. In DNA form, the CDR3 reads TGTGCCAGCAGCTTGCGGGAGGGCCTACAAGAGACCCAGTACTTC. It encodes CASSLREGLQETQYF.

This clonotype came up many times. The chain employs TRBV6-1 and TRBJ2-3, with 9 positions matching TRBD2. Trimming at V came to 5 bases and at J to 0 bases, leaving 6 bases not matched to a gene. Germline V gene sequence: CDR1 MNHNS, CDR2 SASEGT. The CDR3 is made up of 16 amino acids. CDR3 coding DNA: TGTGCCAGCAGTACCCGTAGCGGGGGTAGCACAGATACGCAGTATTTT. Protein product: CASSTRSGGSTDTQYF.